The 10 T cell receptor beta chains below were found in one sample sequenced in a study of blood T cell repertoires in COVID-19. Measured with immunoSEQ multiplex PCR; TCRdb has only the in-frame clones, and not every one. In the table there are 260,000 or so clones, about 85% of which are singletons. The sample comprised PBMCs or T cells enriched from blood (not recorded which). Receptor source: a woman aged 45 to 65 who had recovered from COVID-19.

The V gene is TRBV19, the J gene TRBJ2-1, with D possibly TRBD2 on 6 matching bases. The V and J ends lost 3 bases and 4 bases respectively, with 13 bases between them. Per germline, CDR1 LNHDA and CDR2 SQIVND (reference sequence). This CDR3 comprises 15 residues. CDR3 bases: TGTGCCAGTAGTATGGGGCTAGCGTCTTACAATGAGCAGTTCTTC. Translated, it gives CASSMGLASYNEQFF.

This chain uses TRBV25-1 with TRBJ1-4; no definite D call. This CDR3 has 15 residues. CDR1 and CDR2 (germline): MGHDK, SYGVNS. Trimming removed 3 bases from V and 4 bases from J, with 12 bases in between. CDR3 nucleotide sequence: TGTGCCAGCAGTGATCACGGACTGAATAATGAAAAACTGTTTTTT. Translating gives CASSDHGLNNEKLFF.

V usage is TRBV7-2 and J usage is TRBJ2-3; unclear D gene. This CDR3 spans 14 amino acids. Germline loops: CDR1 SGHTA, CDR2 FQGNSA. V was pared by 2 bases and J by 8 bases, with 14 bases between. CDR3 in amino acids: CASSLNTPGVTQYF. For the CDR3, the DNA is TGTGCCAGCAGCTTAAATACACCCGGAGTTACGCAGTATTTT.

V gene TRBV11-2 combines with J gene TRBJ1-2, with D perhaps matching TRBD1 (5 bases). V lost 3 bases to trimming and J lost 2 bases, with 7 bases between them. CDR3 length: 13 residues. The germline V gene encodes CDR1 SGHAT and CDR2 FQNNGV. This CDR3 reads CASSFRGNYGYTF. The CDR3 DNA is TGTGCCAGCAGCTTTAGGGGAAACTATGGCTACACCTTC.

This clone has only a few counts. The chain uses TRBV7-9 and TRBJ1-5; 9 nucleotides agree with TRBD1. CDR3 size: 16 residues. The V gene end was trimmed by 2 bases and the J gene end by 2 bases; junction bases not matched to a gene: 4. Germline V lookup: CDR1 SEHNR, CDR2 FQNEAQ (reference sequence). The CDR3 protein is CASSLTTGGGNQPQHF. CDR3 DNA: TGTGCCAGCAGCTTAACAACAGGGGGCGGCAATCAGCCCCAGCATTTT.

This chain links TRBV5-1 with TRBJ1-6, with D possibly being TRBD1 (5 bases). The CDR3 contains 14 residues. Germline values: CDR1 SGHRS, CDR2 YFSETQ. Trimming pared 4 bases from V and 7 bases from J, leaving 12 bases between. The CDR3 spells CASSLYDRNSPLHF. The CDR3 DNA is TGCGCCAGCAGCCTCTACGACAGAAATTCACCCCTCCACTTT.

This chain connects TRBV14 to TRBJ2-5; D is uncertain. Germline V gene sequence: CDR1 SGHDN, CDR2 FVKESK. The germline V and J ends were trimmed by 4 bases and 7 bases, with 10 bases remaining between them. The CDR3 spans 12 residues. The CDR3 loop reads CASSPSRATQYF. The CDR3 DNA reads TGTGCCAGCAGCCCCTCCCGAGCGACCCAGTACTTC.

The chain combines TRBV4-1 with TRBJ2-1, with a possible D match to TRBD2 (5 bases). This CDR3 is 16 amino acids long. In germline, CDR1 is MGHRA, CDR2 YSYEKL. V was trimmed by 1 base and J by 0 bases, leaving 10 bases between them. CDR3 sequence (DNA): TGCGCCAGCAGCCAAGCGGGGAAGGTCTCCTACAATGAGCAGTTCTTC. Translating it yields CASSQAGKVSYNEQFF.

CDR3 sequence (DNA): TGTGCCAGCAGCTTTGGCACCAGGAGGAAAGCTTTCTTT. Protein: CASSFGTRRKAFF. J is TRBJ1-1 and V is TRBV7-2; no clear D gene. V was pared by 3 bases and J by 9 bases, with 14 bases between. CDR1 and CDR2 from the germline V gene are SGHTA and FQGNSA. This CDR3 spans 13 amino acids.

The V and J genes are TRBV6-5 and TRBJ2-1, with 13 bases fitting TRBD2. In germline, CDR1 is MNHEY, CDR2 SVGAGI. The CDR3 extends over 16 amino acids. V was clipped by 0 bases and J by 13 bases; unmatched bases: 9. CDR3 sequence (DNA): TGTGCCAGCAGTTACTCTACTAGCGGGGGGGCCTCGCCCCAGTTCTTC. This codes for CASSYSTSGGASPQFF.